The 25 T cell receptor beta chains below come from one sample, sequenced in a study of cytomegalovirus exposure and HLA in healthy donors. 13 Jbeta primers and 60 Vbeta primers were used for the PCR. Clones were read by immunoSEQ multiplex PCR, and TCRdb kept only the in-frame ones, dropping some. The sample has 160,000 or so clones, roughly 84% seen once. Sequencing used PBMCs. Receptors originate from a man aged 30-40 years in good health and CMV-seronegative.

The chain couples TRBV4-2 to TRBJ1-6, with a possible D match to TRBD1 (5 bases). V gave up 3 bases and J gave up 10 bases, with 19 bases separating them. CDR3 length: 16 residues. Germline loops: CDR1 LGHNA, CDR2 YNFKEQ. The CDR3 DNA reads TGTGCCAGCAGCCATGTCGGAGCAGGGCACAGGTCACCCCTCCACTTT. Translating gives CASSHVGAGHRSPLHF.

The chain recombines TRBV27 with TRBJ2-7, with 10 bases matching TRBD2. Germline assignment: CDR1 MNHEY and CDR2 SMNVEV (reference sequence). Losses at the gene ends were 5 bases for V and 2 bases for J; bases not matched to a gene: 12. The CDR3 is made up of 17 amino acids. The CDR3 here is CASSTLRTSGKPYEQYF. CDR3 sequence (DNA): TGTGCCAGCAGTACATTGCGGACTAGCGGAAAACCCTACGAGCAGTACTTC.

The chain uses TRBV15 and TRBJ2-1; D may be TRBD2 (6 bases). Germline-derived CDR1 and CDR2 are LNHNV and YYDKDF (reference sequence). This CDR3 contains 13 residues. The V gene lost 5 bases and the J gene lost 4 bases, with 9 bases spanning the gap. The CDR3 sequence is CATSGGAYNEQFF. The DNA for the CDR3 is TGTGCCACCAGCGGAGGGGCTTACAATGAGCAGTTCTTC.

The chain has TRBV5-1 and TRBJ2-3; D is undetermined. With 7 bases removed from V and 1 base from J, the gap between germline ends came to 13 bases. The CDR3 length is 14 residues. CDR1 and CDR2 from the germline V gene are SGHRS and YFSETQ. This CDR3 reads CASFVSTGTDTQYF. The CDR3 nucleotides read TGCGCCAGCTTTGTTTCAACTGGCACAGATACGCAGTATTTT.

The chain combines TRBV11-2 with TRBJ2-7; 12 nucleotides align to TRBD2. Germline CDR1 reads SGHAT; CDR2 reads FQNNGV. Losses at the gene ends were 5 bases for V and 3 bases for J; bases not matched to a gene: 5. CDR3 length: 15 residues. The CDR3 DNA is TGTGCCAGCAGCAAGACTAGCGGGGGACACTACGAGCAGTACTTC. It encodes CASSKTSGGHYEQYF.

V is TRBV2 and J is TRBJ2-5, with 10 bases aligning to TRBD2. The J segment lost 2 bases and the V segment lost 6 bases, leaving 0 bases of the junction unmatched. This CDR3 comprises 13 residues. From germline, CDR1 is SNHLY and CDR2 FYNNEI. The CDR3 spells CASRTSGQETQYF. The CDR3 nucleotides are TGTGCCAGCAGGACTAGCGGGCAAGAGACCCAGTACTTC.

This clone was seen a handful of times. The chain joins TRBV6-1 to TRBJ1-4; 7 positions agree with TRBD1. Losses at the gene ends were 3 bases for V and 6 bases for J; bases not matched to a gene: 7. The CDR3 spans 15 residues. The germline CDR1 and CDR2 sequences are MNHNS and SASEGT. In DNA, the CDR3 is TGTGCCAGCAGTGATTGGACAGGACAAGATGAAAAACTGTTTTTT. Translated: CASSDWTGQDEKLFF.

This clone was seen more than once but under ten times. The gene calls are TRBV27 and TRBJ2-7; weak D call: TRBD1 (6 bases). CDR1 and CDR2 from the germline V gene are MNHEY and SMNVEV (reference sequence). The germline V and J ends were trimmed by 4 bases and 2 bases, with 15 bases remaining between them. The CDR3 is made up of 15 amino acids. The CDR3 DNA reads TGTGCCAGCAGTTATCAGGGACACAGCCCCTACGAGCAGTACTTC. Amino acid sequence: CASSYQGHSPYEQYF.

This clone has more than one count but fewer than ten. The J gene is TRBJ1-5, the V gene TRBV4-1, with D unresolved. The CDR3 contains 12 residues. Germline CDR1 and CDR2: MGHRA and YSYEKL. Trimming left V 2 bases short and J 5 bases short, with 4 bases between. The CDR3 region is CASSQPYQPQHF. The CDR3, as DNA: TGCGCCAGCAGCCAACCCTATCAGCCCCAGCATTTT.

This clone has a single count. The rearrangement joins TRBV10-3 to TRBJ2-7; the match to TRBD1 covers 8 bases. Trimming removed 6 bases from V and 2 bases from J; junction bases left unmatched: 6. The CDR3 is 14 amino acids. Germline V gene data show CDR1 as ENHRY and CDR2 as SYGVKD. CDR3: CAISDGQGTYEQYF. CDR3 nucleotide sequence: TGTGCCATCAGCGATGGACAGGGTACCTACGAGCAGTACTTC.

V usage is TRBV5-4 and J usage is TRBJ2-1; 14 positions agree with TRBD2. Germline loops: CDR1 SGHNT, CDR2 YYREEE (reference sequence). V was pared by 0 bases and J by 4 bases, with 9 bases of the junction left unmatched. The CDR3 is 19 amino acids. CDR3 DNA sequence: TGTGCCAGCAGCTTGGCAGGACTAGCGGGGGGAAAGAATTACAATGAGCAGTTCTTC. As protein: CASSLAGLAGGKNYNEQFF.

This clone was seen only a few times. The chain links TRBV13 to TRBJ1-1; 10 bases agree with TRBD1. V was pared by 5 bases and J by 1 base, with 13 bases of the junction left unmatched. This CDR3 is built from 18 residues. From germline, CDR1 is PRHDT and CDR2 FYEKMQ (reference sequence). The CDR3 spells CASSGGQGLKERNTEAFF. CDR3 DNA sequence: TGTGCCAGCAGCGGGGGACAGGGGTTGAAAGAACGGAACACTGAAGCTTTCTTT.

The rearrangement uses TRBV10-3 and TRBJ1-1; the match to TRBD1 covers 7 bases. Germline V gene lookup returns CDR1 ENHRY and CDR2 SYGVKD. The CDR3 totals 14 residues. V was clipped by 7 bases and J by 1 base; unmatched bases: 6. This CDR3 reads CAIKPRTGNTEAFF. For the CDR3, the DNA is TGTGCCATCAAACCGAGGACAGGGAACACTGAAGCTTTCTTT.

The J gene is TRBJ2-1, the V gene TRBV10-2, with 7 bases lining up with TRBD1. CDR3 length: 13 residues. V shed 5 bases and J 7 bases; nucleotides not matched to a gene: 5. Germline CDR1 WSHSY, CDR2 SAAADI. CDR3 sequence: CASSTGAGNEQFF. The DNA of the CDR3 is TGCGCCAGCAGTACAGGGGCCGGGAATGAGCAGTTCTTC.

J is TRBJ2-3 and V is TRBV6-6, with D unresolved. Between the trimmed V and J ends, which lost 6 bases and 0 bases, there was a span of 4 bases. CDR3 length: 12 amino acids. CDR1 and CDR2 (germline): MNHNY, SVGAGI (reference sequence). CDR3 sequence reads: CASSHSTDTQYF. CDR3 DNA sequence: TGTGCCAGCAGCCATAGCACAGATACGCAGTATTTT.

The V and J genes are TRBV19 and TRBJ1-1; D not resolved. V lost 3 bases and J 2 bases, leaving 7 bases between the germline ends. The CDR3 is 13 residues long. The germline CDR1 and CDR2 sequences are LNHDA and SQIVND (reference sequence). CDR3 bases: TGTGCCAGTAGTATCGTGGCAAACACTGAAGCTTTCTTT. Protein: CASSIVANTEAFF.

J is TRBJ1-4 and V is TRBV28; D gene unclear. The germline V gene encodes CDR1 MDHEN and CDR2 SYDVKM. The CDR3 spans 15 residues. V lost 6 bases and J 4 bases, leaving 15 bases between the germline ends. CDR3 coding DNA: TGTGCCAGCAGGGATACAGTTTCGAATAATGAAAAACTGTTTTTT. It yields the protein CASRDTVSNNEKLFF.

The rearrangement joins TRBV7-2 to TRBJ2-2; D not certain. The CDR3 is made up of 17 amino acids. Germline CDR1 is SGHTA and CDR2 is FQGNSA. Trimming pared 2 bases from V and 4 bases from J, leaving 17 bases between. The CDR3 nucleotides are TGTGCCAGCAGCTTATACGCTCCGCAAACAACCACCGGGGAGCTGTTTTTT. It translates to CASSLYAPQTTTGELFF.

The chain is built from TRBV27 and TRBJ1-2, with 7 nucleotides matching TRBD1. CDR3 length: 13 amino acids. V trimming: 4 bases; J trimming: 8 bases; junction bases outside the gene matches: 7. CDR1 and CDR2 from the germline V gene are MNHEY and SMNVEV (reference sequence). In DNA, the CDR3 is TGTGCCAGCAGTTGGTCAACAGGGGAGGGCTACACCTTC. Translated, it gives CASSWSTGEGYTF.

This chain connects TRBV5-4 to TRBJ2-2; 9 nucleotides line up with TRBD2. Per the germline V gene, CDR1 is SGHNT and CDR2 is YYREEE (reference sequence). This CDR3 comprises 15 residues. Trimming removed 4 bases from V and 4 bases from J; junction bases left unmatched: 5. The CDR3 DNA reads TGTGCCAGCAGCCATAGCGGGGGATCCACCGGGGAGCTGTTTTTT. This codes for CASSHSGGSTGELFF.

V gene TRBV4-1 combines with J gene TRBJ2-3; 7 nucleotides align to TRBD1. The CDR3 runs 13 residues. Germline V gene data show CDR1 as MGHRA and CDR2 as YSYEKL. V shed 5 bases and J 1 base; nucleotides not matched to a gene: 0. As DNA, the CDR3 is TGCGCCAGCAGCGGACAGGGCACAGATACGCAGTATTTT. Its protein is CASSGQGTDTQYF.

V is TRBV4-1 and J is TRBJ1-2; 9 nucleotides align to TRBD1. The germline V gene has CDR1 MGHRA and CDR2 YSYEKL. V lost 7 bases and J lost 6; bases outside the gene matches: 9. This CDR3 is built from 14 residues. The chain's CDR3 is CASTQTGGSDGYTF. CDR3 nucleotides: TGCGCCAGCACACAAACAGGGGGCTCGGATGGCTACACCTTC.

The J gene is TRBJ1-2, the V gene TRBV4-2, with unresolved D. Germline lookup yields CDR1 LGHNA and CDR2 YNFKEQ. Trimming shortened V by 1 base and J by 4 bases, and 13 bases separated the two germline ends. This CDR3 spans 15 amino acids. For the CDR3, the DNA is TGTGCCAGCAGCCAAGGTCGCGGAAGCATCTATGGCTACACCTTC. Translated, it gives CASSQGRGSIYGYTF.

The sample holds a few counts of this clone. V usage is TRBV28 and J usage is TRBJ2-1; TRBD1 matches at 7 bases. With 6 bases clipped from V and 4 bases from J, the junction kept 6 bases outside the gene matches. Germline V gene lookup returns CDR1 MDHEN and CDR2 SYDVKM. The CDR3 spans 14 residues. Here the CDR3 reads CASRGTVTYNEQFF. The DNA of the CDR3 is TGTGCCAGCAGGGGGACAGTCACATACAATGAGCAGTTCTTC.

The chain uses TRBV5-1 and TRBJ2-5, with 7 bases fitting TRBD2. The junction had 11 bases not matched to a gene; V was cut back by 2 bases and J by 4 bases. The CDR3 is 16 residues long. CDR1 is SGHRS and CDR2 is YFSETQ in the germline V gene. CDR3 sequence (DNA): TGCGCCAGCAGCTTTTCATGGCGGGAGAGGTTAGAGACCCAGTACTTC. Translating it yields CASSFSWRERLETQYF.